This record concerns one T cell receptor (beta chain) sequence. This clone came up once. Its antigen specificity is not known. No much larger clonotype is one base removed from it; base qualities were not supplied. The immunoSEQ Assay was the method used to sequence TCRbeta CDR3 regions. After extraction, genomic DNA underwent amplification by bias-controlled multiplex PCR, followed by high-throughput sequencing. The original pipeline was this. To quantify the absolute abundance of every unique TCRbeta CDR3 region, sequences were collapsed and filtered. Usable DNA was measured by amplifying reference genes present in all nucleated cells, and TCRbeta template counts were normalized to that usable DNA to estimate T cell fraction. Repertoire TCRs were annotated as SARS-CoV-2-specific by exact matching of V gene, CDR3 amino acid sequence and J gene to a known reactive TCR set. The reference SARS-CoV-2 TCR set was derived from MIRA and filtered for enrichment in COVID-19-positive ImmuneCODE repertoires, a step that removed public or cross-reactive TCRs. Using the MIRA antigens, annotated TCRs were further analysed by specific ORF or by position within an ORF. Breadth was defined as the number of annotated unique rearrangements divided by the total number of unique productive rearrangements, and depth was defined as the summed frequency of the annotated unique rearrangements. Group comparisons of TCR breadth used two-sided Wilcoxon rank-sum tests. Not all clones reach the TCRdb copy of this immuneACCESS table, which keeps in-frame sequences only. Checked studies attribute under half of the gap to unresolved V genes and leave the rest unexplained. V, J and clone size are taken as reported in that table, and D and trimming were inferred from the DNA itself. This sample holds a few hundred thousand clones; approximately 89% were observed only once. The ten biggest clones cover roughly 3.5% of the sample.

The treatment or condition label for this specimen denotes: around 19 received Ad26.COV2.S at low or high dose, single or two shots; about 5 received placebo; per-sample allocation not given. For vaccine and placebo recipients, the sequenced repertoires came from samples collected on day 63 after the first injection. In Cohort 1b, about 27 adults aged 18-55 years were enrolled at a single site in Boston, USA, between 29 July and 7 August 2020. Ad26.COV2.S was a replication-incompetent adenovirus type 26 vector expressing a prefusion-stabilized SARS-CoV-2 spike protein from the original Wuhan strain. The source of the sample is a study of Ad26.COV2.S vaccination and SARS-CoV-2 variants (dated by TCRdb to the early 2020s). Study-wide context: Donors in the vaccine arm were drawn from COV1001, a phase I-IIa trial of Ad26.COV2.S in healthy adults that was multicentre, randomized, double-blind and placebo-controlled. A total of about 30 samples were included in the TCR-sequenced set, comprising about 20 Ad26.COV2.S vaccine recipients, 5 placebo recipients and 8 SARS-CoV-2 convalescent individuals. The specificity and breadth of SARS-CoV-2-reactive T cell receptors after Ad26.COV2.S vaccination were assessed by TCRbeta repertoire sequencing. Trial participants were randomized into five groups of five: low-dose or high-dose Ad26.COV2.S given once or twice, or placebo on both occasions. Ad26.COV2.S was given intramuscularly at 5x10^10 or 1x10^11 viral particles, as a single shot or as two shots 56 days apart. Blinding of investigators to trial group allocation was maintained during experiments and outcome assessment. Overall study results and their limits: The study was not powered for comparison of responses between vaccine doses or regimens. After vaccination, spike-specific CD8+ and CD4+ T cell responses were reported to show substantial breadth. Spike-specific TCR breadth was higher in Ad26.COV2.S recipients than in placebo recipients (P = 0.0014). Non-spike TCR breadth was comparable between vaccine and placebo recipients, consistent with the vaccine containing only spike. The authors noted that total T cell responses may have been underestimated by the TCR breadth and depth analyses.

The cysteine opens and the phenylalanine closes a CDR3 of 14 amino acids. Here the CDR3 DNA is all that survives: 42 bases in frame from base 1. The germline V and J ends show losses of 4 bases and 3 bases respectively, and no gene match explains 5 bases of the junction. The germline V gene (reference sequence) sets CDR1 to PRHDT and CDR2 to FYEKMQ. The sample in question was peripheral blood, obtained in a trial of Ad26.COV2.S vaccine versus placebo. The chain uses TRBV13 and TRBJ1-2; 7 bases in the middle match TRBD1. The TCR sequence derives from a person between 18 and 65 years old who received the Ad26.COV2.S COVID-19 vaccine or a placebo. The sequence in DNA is TGTGCCAGCAGCTCGACAGGGCGCGACTATGGCTACACCTTC. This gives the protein CASSSTGRDYGYTF.